The 18 T cell receptor beta chains given below trace back to one sample, sequenced in a study of blood T cell repertoires in COVID-19 (dated by TCRdb to 2020 to 2021). The method behind the library was the immunoSEQ multiplex PCR assay. What TCRdb holds here is the immuneACCESS table cut down to in-frame rearrangements. Part of the clones is not present; checked against another copy, under half of the missing clones reflect an unresolved V gene, and the others are unexplained. The sample data list about 430,000 clones, and approximately 92% of these were observed just once. Jointly, the top ten make up about 1.1% of the sample. Sequencing input: PBMCs or T cells enriched from blood (not recorded which). These receptors were collected from a man aged 25 to 40 who had recovered from COVID-19.

The chain carries TRBV6-5 and TRBJ1-3; the D gene is possibly TRBD1 (5 bases). The CDR3 totals 14 residues. Trimming stripped 6 bases from V and 2 bases from J, with 11 bases between. Looked up from germline, CDR1 is MNHEY and CDR2 is SVGAGI. The CDR3 DNA sequence: TGTGCCAGCAGCTCCCCAGGGCCTGGAAACACCATATATTTT. Encoded protein: CASSSPGPGNTIYF.

This CDR3 is CASSRVGDSNQPQHF. The CDR3 region has the DNA TGTGCCAGTAGCAGGGTTGGGGATAGCAATCAGCCCCAGCATTTT. The chain has TRBV19 and TRBJ1-5, with a tentative D call TRBD1 (5 bases). The CDR3 has 15 residues. Trimming shortened V by 6 bases and J by 0 bases, and 12 bases separated the two germline ends. Germline V lookup: CDR1 LNHDA, CDR2 SQIVND (reference sequence).

The V gene is TRBV10-3, the J gene TRBJ2-5; 13 nucleotides match TRBD2. Unmatched junction bases numbered 4, after V lost 5 bases and J lost 4 bases. This CDR3 has 15 residues. Germline V lookup: CDR1 ENHRY, CDR2 SYGVKD. The CDR3 DNA follows: TGTGCCATCAGTCAACGGACTAGCGGGAGAGAGACCCAGTACTTC. It specifies CAISQRTSGRETQYF.

The count of this clone is one. This chain links TRBV14 with TRBJ2-1; the match to TRBD2 covers 9 bases. The junction had 13 bases not matched to a gene; V was cut back by 4 bases and J by 9 bases. The germline V gene has CDR1 SGHDN and CDR2 FVKESK. The CDR3 loop spans 16 amino acids. DNA of the CDR3: TGTGCCAGCAGCCTCATTAGCGGGAGCCCCCTCGGTGAGCAGTTCTTC. It yields the protein CASSLISGSPLGEQFF.

The CDR3 coding sequence is TGTGCCAGCAGTTTGCACGTCCCCGGGATCCGCTCTGGAAACACCATATATTTT. It yields the protein CASSLHVPGIRSGNTIYF. The V call is TRBV28, the J call TRBJ1-3; D remains unclear. Germline assignment: CDR1 MDHEN and CDR2 SYDVKM. The CDR3 length is 18 residues. V lost 3 bases and J 0 bases, leaving 18 bases between the germline ends. The complete variable domain, with remaining parts taken from reference TRBV28 and TRBJ1-3, reads DVKVTQSSRYLVKRTGEKVFLECVQDMDHENMFWYRQDPGLGLRLIYFSYDVKMKEKGDIPEGYSVSREKKERFSLILESASTNQTSMYLCASSLHVPGIRSGNTIYFGEGSWLTVV.

The V gene is TRBV21-1, the J gene TRBJ1-1. TRBV21-1 is flagged as a pseudogene. The length of the CDR3 is 11 residues. CDR3 protein: CASSAAPEAFF. The CDR3 DNA reads as TGTGCCAGCAGCGCAGCGCCTGAAGCTTTCTTT.

This clone was recorded once. The chain employs TRBV5-1 and TRBJ2-1; 10 bases are shared with TRBD2. Germline V gives CDR1 SGHRS, CDR2 YFSETQ. This CDR3 contains 18 residues. The ends lost 2 bases at V and 2 bases at J; junction bases unmatched: 10. CDR3: CASSFGTSVQITYNEQFF. CDR3 DNA: TGCGCCAGCAGCTTCGGGACTAGCGTACAAATTACCTACAATGAGCAGTTCTTC.

The chain's CDR3 is CASRPQGSAEAFF. The CDR3 DNA reads as TGTGCCAGCAGACCTCAGGGGTCGGCTGAAGCTTTCTTT. The rearrangement links TRBV28 to TRBJ1-1; D may be TRBD1 (6 bases). Trimming removed 6 bases from V and 6 bases from J, with 14 bases in between. CDR1 is MDHEN, CDR2 SYDVKM, per germline. The CDR3 loop spans 13 amino acids.

The chain carries TRBV19 and TRBJ1-2, with 8 bases identical to TRBD1. There are 14 residues in the CDR3. Germline values: CDR1 LNHDA, CDR2 SQIVND (reference sequence). J was trimmed by 9 bases and V by 5 bases; bases with no gene match: 11. CDR3 sequence (DNA): TGTGCCAGTAGTTCCCAACCCACAGGGGGTCGCTACACCTTC. This translates into CASSSQPTGGRYTF.

The chain links TRBV7-9 to TRBJ2-1, with 11 bases aligning to TRBD2. The ends lost 6 bases at V and 0 bases at J; junction bases unmatched: 7. Germline V gene data show CDR1 as SEHNR and CDR2 as FQNEAQ (reference sequence). The CDR3 loop spans 17 amino acids. The chain's CDR3 is CASRLGLAGYSYNEQFF. DNA for the CDR3: TGTGCCAGCAGACTAGGACTAGCGGGTTACTCCTACAATGAGCAGTTCTTC. Variable domain in full (rest from reference TRBV7-9 and TRBJ2-1): DTGVSQNPRHKITKRGQNVTFRCDPISEHNRLYWYRQTLGQGPEFLTYFQNEAQLEKSRLLSDRFSAERPKGSFSTLEIQRTEQGDSAMYLCASRLGLAGYSYNEQFFGPGTRLTVL.

The rearrangement joins TRBV6-5 to TRBJ2-2; the D gene is possibly TRBD1 (6 bases). The V end lost 7 bases, the J end lost 5 bases, and 14 bases lay between the germline ends. The CDR3 is 14 residues long. The germline CDR1 and CDR2 sequences are MNHEY and SVGAGI. For the CDR3, the DNA is TGTGCCAGCATTCCAGGGGTGGGTACCGGGGAGCTGTTTTTT. Protein sequence: CASIPGVGTGELFF.

This chain links TRBV7-2 with TRBJ2-7; a weak D match, TRBD1 (7 bases). Between the trimmed V and J ends, which lost 2 bases and 2 bases, there was a span of 13 bases. The germline V gene has CDR1 SGHTA and CDR2 FQGNSA. This CDR3 region has 15 residues. The CDR3 DNA follows: TGTGCCAGCAGCTTATGGTCAGGGGGGACCTACGAGCAGTACTTC. This sequence encodes CASSLWSGGTYEQYF.

The chain links TRBV5-6 to TRBJ1-2; TRBD1 aligns across 8 bases. This CDR3 has 16 amino acids. With 2 bases clipped from V and 6 bases from J, the junction kept 12 bases outside the gene matches. In germline, CDR1 is SGHDT, CDR2 YYEEEE. The CDR3 reads CASSLGFFGQGNGYTF. The CDR3 DNA reads as TGTGCCAGCAGCTTAGGATTTTTCGGACAGGGAAATGGCTACACCTTC.

The rearrangement joins TRBV19 to TRBJ2-1, with D perhaps TRBD2 (5 bases). Per the germline V gene, CDR1 is LNHDA and CDR2 is SQIVND (reference sequence). CDR3 length: 13 residues. Trimming pared 8 bases from V and 4 bases from J, leaving 12 bases between. The CDR3 coding sequence is TGTGCCAGTGCCAGAACGGGATACAATGAGCAGTTCTTC. Translation: CASARTGYNEQFF.

The chain links TRBV10-3 to TRBJ2-5; TRBD2 agrees at 11 bases. The length of the CDR3 is 13 residues. Germline-derived CDR1 and CDR2 are ENHRY and SYGVKD. The ends lost 10 bases at V and 5 bases at J; junction bases unmatched: 6. The CDR3 nucleotides are TGTGCCACCTTAGCGGGAGGGGATGAGACCCAGTACTTC. This gives the protein CATLAGGDETQYF.

V usage is TRBV30 and J usage is TRBJ2-7; D call uncertain. Looked up from germline, CDR1 is GTSNPN and CDR2 is SVGIG (reference sequence). There are 11 residues in the CDR3. Trimming took 0 bases from V and 4 from J, leaving 4 bases between them. Here the CDR3 reads CAWSVSYEQYF. The CDR3 region has the DNA TGTGCCTGGAGTGTTAGTTACGAGCAGTACTTC. The full variable domain, completed using reference TRBV30 and TRBJ2-7, is SQTIHQWPATLVQPVGSPLSLECTVEGTSNPNLYWYRQAAGRGLQLLFYSVGIGQISSEVPQNLSASRPQDRQFILSSKKLLLSDSGFYLCAWSVSYEQYFGPGTRLTVT.

The rearrangement links TRBV7-6 to TRBJ1-6, with a possible D match to TRBD1 (5 bases). The V end was cut by 2 bases, the J end by 8 bases, with 13 bases between. Germline V gene data show CDR1 as SGHVS and CDR2 as FNYEAQ. This CDR3 is 15 amino acids long. CDR3 nucleotide sequence: TGTGCCAGCAGCTTATCTCAGGGAGGAGATTCACCCCTCCACTTT. Translated, it gives CASSLSQGGDSPLHF.

The chain employs TRBV21-1 and TRBJ1-2; TRBD1 reflects the table's D call only, with no check against the DNA. TRBV21-1 is listed as a pseudogene. There are 15 residues in the CDR3. For the CDR3, the DNA is TGTGCCAGCAGCGCCAGTGGGGGACAGAACCTCGGCTACACCTTC. Protein product: CASSASGGQNLGYTF.